This T cell receptor beta chain derives from a study of T-cell memory formation after mild COVID-19. TCRdb re-called the 5' RACE reads through MiXCR, storing one row per CDR3 protein. This table has about 470,000 distinct CDR3 sequences, 20% to 30% appearing once. Findings and caveats of the study: Memory cells collected pre-infection included some clones that later responded, suggesting cross-reactive memory joined.

The sample holds a few counts of this clonotype. Its matching antigen is unknown. The CDR3 spans 15 residues. V was pared by 9 bases and J by 0 bases, with 13 bases between. Germline V gene sequence: CDR1 SGDLS, CDR2 YYNGEE. Sequencing was done on a sample of PBMCs or a T cell subset sorted from them (not recorded which). This receptor was identified in an adult woman who had mild COVID-19 (a few samples of this study predate the infection). Cell type and time point are not known. The chain couples TRBV9 to TRBJ2-6, with TRBD2 as a possible D gene (5 bases). The CDR3 DNA reads as TGTGCCACGGGTGCGGGCACCTCTGGGGCCAACGTCCTGACTTTC. Its protein product is CATGAGTSGANVLTF.